Following are 20 T cell receptor beta chains from one sample sequenced in a study of spatial heterogeneity in lung cancer. TCRdb passed the 5' RACE reads through MiXCR, listing each CDR3 protein once. Of around 120,000 distinct CDR3 sequences in the sample, 12% were seen once. Time point described: blood at routine non-recurrence follow-up after resection. The input material, whole RNA from tumor, nontumor lung or frozen PBMC, was sequenced unsorted. The sequenced sample was PBMCs, obtained at follow-up. These receptors all stem from a male donor with early-stage non-small cell lung cancer.

The rearrangement uses TRBV14 and TRBJ2-1; D tentatively fits TRBD1 or TRBD2 (5 bases each). The CDR3 totals 15 residues. V was cut by 1 base and J by 0 bases, with 7 bases left in between. Germline CDR1 is SGHDN and CDR2 is FVKESK. CDR3 bases: TGTGCCAGCAGCCAAGGGGGGAGCTCCTACAATGAGCAGTTCTTC. This sequence encodes CASSQGGSSYNEQFF.

Many counts were recorded for this clonotype. The V gene is TRBV29-1, the J gene TRBJ2-7, with 9 bases matching TRBD1. The CDR3 has 16 residues. CDR1 is SQVTM, CDR2 ANQGSEA, per germline. With 5 bases clipped from V and 5 bases from J, the junction kept 16 bases outside the gene matches. For the CDR3, the DNA is TGCAGCGTTTGTACCCAAATTGAGACAGGGGGGAACGAGCAGTACTTC. Its protein product is CSVCTQIETGGNEQYF.

This clonotype was seen only a few times. V and J are TRBV5-6 and TRBJ1-6; no clear D. CDR1 is SGHDT, CDR2 YYEEEE, per germline. CDR3 size: 14 residues. V lost 0 bases and J lost 0, with 1 base in between. CDR3 sequence (DNA): TGTGCCAGCAGCTTGGGCTCCTATAATTCACCCCTCCACTTT. It is translated as CASSLGSYNSPLHF.

This clonotype was detected many times. The chain combines TRBV7-9 with TRBJ2-3; 9 bases line up with TRBD1. The junction had 4 bases not matched to a gene; V was cut back by 3 bases and J by 3 bases. Germline V lookup: CDR1 SEHNR, CDR2 FQNEAQ (reference sequence). The CDR3 loop spans 15 amino acids. DNA of the CDR3: TGTGCCAGCAGCTTTTCACAGGGGGCAACAGATACGCAGTATTTT. Amino acids: CASSFSQGATDTQYF.

The table lists this clonotype with a few counts. The genes are TRBV10-1 and TRBJ2-3; 7 positions agree with TRBD1. With V trimmed by 0 bases and J by 3 bases, 6 bases remained unmatched. Per the germline V gene, CDR1 is WNHNN and CDR2 is SYGVQD (reference sequence). The CDR3 consists of 16 residues. The CDR3 spells CASSESGGARTDTQYF. CDR3 sequence (DNA): TGCGCCAGCAGTGAGTCAGGGGGCGCAAGAACAGATACGCAGTATTTT.

The gene calls are TRBV6-5 and TRBJ2-7; tentatively, D is TRBD1 (5 bases). The CDR3 consists of 13 residues. Trimming cost V 5 bases and J 2 bases, with 10 bases left between them. Germline V gene data show CDR1 as MNHEY and CDR2 as SVGAGI. For the CDR3, the DNA is TGTGCCAGCAGTGCGACAGCACCCTACGAGCAGTACTTC. Translated: CASSATAPYEQYF.

This clonotype showed up just a few times. The V gene is TRBV3-1, the J gene TRBJ2-1; D not certain. The length of the CDR3 is 13 residues. V was trimmed by 4 bases and J by 8 bases, leaving 12 bases between them. CDR1 LGHDT and CDR2 YNNKEL come from the germline V gene (reference sequence). Here the CDR3 DNA reads TGTGCCAGCAGCCGGGTCCCCCGACATGAGCAGTTCTTC. Its protein product is CASSRVPRHEQFF.

This clonotype has only a few counts. The chain has TRBV7-9 and TRBJ1-2; the match to TRBD1 covers 9 bases. Germline V lookup: CDR1 SEHNR, CDR2 FQNEAQ (reference sequence). With V trimmed by 3 bases and J by 0 bases, 8 bases remained unmatched. CDR3 size: 17 residues. CDR3: CASSFPGQGPSNYGYTF. CDR3 sequence (DNA): TGTGCCAGCAGCTTCCCCGGACAGGGGCCATCTAACTATGGCTACACCTTC.

This sequence joins TRBV7-2 and TRBJ2-1; 12 positions agree with TRBD2. With V trimmed by 6 bases and J by 7 bases, 10 bases remained unmatched. This CDR3 is 16 amino acids long. Germline values: CDR1 SGHTA, CDR2 FQGNSA. This CDR3 reads CASSPTSGGMLNEQFF. CDR3 sequence (DNA): TGTGCCAGCAGTCCCACTAGCGGGGGGATGTTAAATGAGCAGTTCTTC.

The chain carries TRBV20-1 and TRBJ2-2, with a tentative D call TRBD1 (5 bases). Germline CDR1 reads DFQATT; CDR2 reads SNEGSKA (reference sequence). V was clipped by 1 base and J by 4 bases, with 10 bases between them. This CDR3 comprises 14 residues. CDR3 in amino acids: CSARGATATGELFF. The DNA of the CDR3 is TGCAGTGCTAGAGGGGCGACAGCCACCGGGGAGCTGTTTTTT.

There are many counts of this clonotype. The chain employs TRBV9 and TRBJ2-2, with D possibly being TRBD1 (5 bases). The CDR3 runs 15 residues. Trimming shortened V by 0 bases and J by 5 bases, and 11 bases separated the two germline ends. From germline, CDR1 is SGDLS and CDR2 YYNGEE. The CDR3 loop is CASSVGSPGTGELFF. CDR3 sequence (DNA): TGTGCCAGCAGCGTAGGATCTCCAGGGACCGGGGAGCTGTTTTTT.

This clonotype was seen repeatedly, ten times or more. The chain employs TRBV3-1 and TRBJ2-2; weak D call: TRBD1 (7 bases). CDR1 is LGHDT and CDR2 is YNNKEL in the germline V gene (reference sequence). The CDR3 is made up of 16 amino acids. V was clipped by 3 bases and J by 5 bases, with 16 bases between them. The CDR3 nucleotides are TGTGCCAGCAGCCATCGACAGGGAGGCATTACCGGGGAGCTGTTTTTT. This translates into CASSHRQGGITGELFF. Based on the CDR3 plus reference TRBV3-1 and TRBJ2-2, the full variable domain is DTAVSQTPKYLVTQMGNDKSIKCEQNLGHDTMYWYKQDSKKFLKIMFSYNNKELIINETVPNRFSPKSPDKAHLNLHINSLELGDSAVYFCASSHRQGGITGELFFGEGSRLTVL.

The table lists this clonotype with a few counts. The chain is built from TRBV5-1 and TRBJ1-1; D gene ambiguous. This CDR3 has 16 residues. Germline assignment: CDR1 SGHRS and CDR2 YFSETQ. Trimming pared 4 bases from V and 1 base from J, leaving 17 bases between. CDR3 protein: CASSPGGLAPNTEAFF. The CDR3 region has the DNA TGCGCCAGCAGCCCCGGAGGGCTTGCCCCGAACACTGAAGCTTTCTTT.

This clonotype showed up many times. J is TRBJ2-2 and V is TRBV5-1, with a weak D call TRBD2 (5 bases). Germline CDR1 reads SGHRS; CDR2 reads YFSETQ. The CDR3 runs to 15 residues. The germline V and J ends were trimmed by 0 bases and 4 bases, with 10 bases remaining between them. In DNA form, the CDR3 reads TGCGCCAGCAGCTTGGCCACGGGATTCACCGGGGAGCTGTTTTTT. It is translated as CASSLATGFTGELFF.

The V and J genes are TRBV18 and TRBJ2-7; no clear D gene. The CDR3 covers 13 residues. Germline assignment: CDR1 KGHSH and CDR2 LQKENI. Trimming took 3 bases from V and 2 from J, leaving 8 bases between them. In DNA, the CDR3 is TGTGCCAGCTCACCTAGGCCCCCCTACGAGCAGTACTTC. It is translated as CASSPRPPYEQYF.

This clonotype was counted at least ten times. The J gene is TRBJ1-5, the V gene TRBV29-1; 7 bases map to TRBD1. Per germline, CDR1 SQVTM and CDR2 ANQGSEA. V was clipped by 6 bases and J by 2 bases; unmatched bases: 1. The length of the CDR3 is 12 residues. CDR3 region: CSVGTGNQPQHF. The CDR3 DNA reads TGCAGCGTCGGGACAGGCAATCAGCCCCAGCATTTT.

This clonotype has a handful of counts. The gene calls are TRBV7-9 and TRBJ2-3; TRBD1 is a possible D gene (6 bases). Germline loops: CDR1 SEHNR, CDR2 FQNEAQ (reference sequence). This CDR3 is 14 amino acids long. The V end lost 0 bases, the J end lost 8 bases, and 12 bases lay between the germline ends. CDR3 amino acids: CASSLAGALGTQYF. The DNA for the CDR3 is TGTGCCAGCAGCTTAGCGGGGGCCTTAGGTACGCAGTATTTT.

There are many counts of this clonotype. This chain joins TRBV20-1 and TRBJ1-1; D not certain. Trimming stripped 2 bases from V and 4 bases from J, with 17 bases between. Per the germline V gene, CDR1 is DFQATT and CDR2 is SNEGSKA (reference sequence). The CDR3 consists of 15 residues. CDR3 protein: CSARFPQSSGTEAFF. Here the CDR3 DNA reads TGCAGTGCTAGATTTCCGCAGAGTTCTGGCACTGAAGCTTTCTTT.

The CDR3 here is CASSPPGSLAKNIQYF. CDR3 nucleotide sequence: TGTGCCAGCAGTCCCCCGGGCAGTCTAGCCAAAAACATTCAGTACTTC. The rearrangement joins TRBV28 to TRBJ2-4; D ambiguous. The V end lost 5 bases, the J end lost 0 bases, and 14 bases lay between the germline ends. This CDR3 is 16 amino acids long. The germline V gene has CDR1 MDHEN and CDR2 SYDVKM.

This clonotype was seen more than once but under ten times. V is TRBV2 and J is TRBJ1-5, with D perhaps matching TRBD1 (5 bases). Germline V lookup: CDR1 SNHLY, CDR2 FYNNEI. The CDR3 consists of 14 residues. V was trimmed by 3 bases and J by 3 bases, leaving 9 bases between them. CDR3 residues: CASSEDIVNQPQHF. DNA for the CDR3: TGTGCCAGCAGTGAGGACATTGTCAATCAGCCCCAGCATTTT.